The 24 T cell receptor beta chains in this list originate from one sample, sequenced in a study of T cell responses to AZD1222 COVID-19 vaccine. Sequenced by immunoSEQ multiplex PCR; TCRdb stores in-frame clones only, minus some. The table includes 100,000 to 150,000 clones, 90% detected once. Sequencing was performed on peripheral blood, taken on day 0 of AZD1222 vaccination. These receptor sequences come from an adult in good health.

The chain combines TRBV11-2 with TRBJ2-2; 12 bases fit TRBD2. Germline V gene data show CDR1 as SGHAT and CDR2 as FQNNGV. The CDR3 contains 17 residues. V dropped 1 base and J dropped 7; count of bases not matched to a gene: 7. The CDR3 sequence: CASSLAGLAGIFGELFF. The CDR3 DNA follows: TGTGCCAGCAGCTTAGCGGGACTAGCGGGTATCTTCGGGGAGCTGTTTTTT.

V is TRBV2 and J is TRBJ2-5; weak D call: TRBD2 (5 bases). The germline V gene encodes CDR1 SNHLY and CDR2 FYNNEI. Trimming cost V 1 base and J 5 bases, with 8 bases left between them. The CDR3 is 13 amino acids. The CDR3 nucleotides read TGTGCCAGCAGTGAAGAGGGAGTGGAGACCCAGTACTTC. This translates into CASSEEGVETQYF.

The V call is TRBV5-6, the J call TRBJ1-2, with D hard to call. V lost 4 bases and J 2 bases, leaving 12 bases between the germline ends. This CDR3 comprises 14 residues. The germline V gene encodes CDR1 SGHDT and CDR2 YYEEEE. The CDR3 loop is CASSRGPGNYGYTF. The CDR3, as DNA: TGTGCCAGCAGCCGCGGTCCGGGGAACTATGGCTACACCTTC.

The rearrangement links TRBV6-5 to TRBJ1-6; D is uncertain. V shed 11 bases and J shed 7 bases, with 15 bases lying between them. The CDR3 sequence is 13 residues long. The germline gives CDR1 MNHEY, CDR2 SVGAGI. CDR3 in amino acids: CAAKREVNSPLHF. The DNA for the CDR3 is TGTGCCGCAAAAAGGGAGGTGAATTCACCCCTCCACTTT.

This chain connects TRBV15 to TRBJ1-6; no definite D call. Trimming stripped 0 bases from V and 0 bases from J, with 9 bases between. The germline V gene encodes CDR1 LNHNV and CDR2 YYDKDF (reference sequence). The CDR3 runs 17 residues. CDR3 in DNA: TGTGCCACCAGCAGAGATCTGGATCACTCCTATAATTCACCCCTCCACTTT. It encodes CATSRDLDHSYNSPLHF.

V and J are TRBV7-9 and TRBJ1-3; D gene uncertain. Trimming left V 5 bases short and J 4 bases short, with 12 bases between. Germline V CDR1 and CDR2: SEHNR, FQNEAQ (reference sequence). CDR3 length: 14 residues. The CDR3 loop reads CASSPNTLGNTIYF. DNA for the CDR3: TGTGCCAGCAGCCCCAACACTTTGGGAAACACCATATATTTT. Combining the CDR3 with reference TRBV7-9 and TRBJ1-3 gives the whole variable domain DTGVSQNPRHKITKRGQNVTFRCDPISEHNRLYWYRQTLGQGPEFLTYFQNEAQLEKSRLLSDRFSAERPKGSFSTLEIQRTEQGDSAMYLCASSPNTLGNTIYFGEGSWLTVV.

This clone showed up just once. This rearrangement joins TRBV2 to TRBJ1-5; tentatively, D is TRBD1 (6 bases). This CDR3 comprises 15 residues. V was shortened by 6 bases and J by 1 base, with 13 bases between the two germline ends. Per the germline V gene, CDR1 is SNHLY and CDR2 is FYNNEI. The DNA for the CDR3 is TGTGCCAGCAGAGCAGGACAGAAGAGCAATCAGCCCCAGCATTTT. It is translated as CASRAGQKSNQPQHF.

The chain couples TRBV19 to TRBJ1-2; the match to TRBD1 covers 8 bases. Per the germline V gene, CDR1 is LNHDA and CDR2 is SQIVND (reference sequence). Losses at the gene ends were 5 bases for V and 6 bases for J; bases not matched to a gene: 8. The length of the CDR3 is 14 residues. CDR3 DNA sequence: TGTGCCAGTAGTGCCCGACAGGGGATCGATGGCTACACCTTC. Encoded protein: CASSARQGIDGYTF.

The rearrangement uses TRBV19 and TRBJ1-5; 8 bases map to TRBD1. Germline V gene sequence: CDR1 LNHDA, CDR2 SQIVND (reference sequence). Trimming at V came to 5 bases and at J to 3 bases, leaving 6 bases not matched to a gene. CDR3 length equals 15 residues. CDR3: CASSRDRINNQPQHF. DNA of the CDR3: TGTGCCAGTAGTCGGGACAGGATTAACAATCAGCCCCAGCATTTT.

This clone appeared once. V is TRBV11-2 and J is TRBJ2-2; no clear D. The CDR3 runs 12 residues. Trimming took 6 bases from V and 5 from J, leaving 7 bases between them. Germline-derived CDR1 and CDR2 are SGHAT and FQNNGV. In DNA form, the CDR3 reads TGTGCCAGCAGTTTCGGGACCGGGGAGCTGTTTTTT. Encoded protein: CASSFGTGELFF.

The V and J genes are TRBV28 and TRBJ2-1; 9 bases match TRBD2. Germline V gives CDR1 MDHEN, CDR2 SYDVKM. With V trimmed by 5 bases and J by 3 bases, 5 bases remained unmatched. The CDR3 loop spans 15 amino acids. The CDR3 DNA reads TGTGCCAGCAGTATAGGGACTAGCTTCTACAATGAGCAGTTCTTC. It specifies CASSIGTSFYNEQFF.

This clone was counted a few times. The J gene is TRBJ2-3, the V gene TRBV23-1, with 10 bases lining up with TRBD2. TRBV23-1 is treated as an ORF (open reading frame) with a function not yet certain. V gave up 6 bases and J gave up 0 bases; unmatched junction bases: 21. This CDR3 contains 21 residues. CDR3 nucleotides: TGCGCCAGCAGCATCACAGTGGTTAACCCCAAGCGGGAGGGTAGCACAGATACGCAGTATTTT. The encoded protein is CASSITVVNPKREGSTDTQYF.

The CDR3 DNA reads as TGTGCCAGCAGTTTTTGGGGGGGCCCTGAAGCTTTCTTT. It translates to CASSFWGGPEAFF. The chain recombines TRBV12-3 or TRBV12-4 with TRBJ1-1, with a weak D call TRBD1 (6 bases). The CDR3 extends over 13 amino acids. V lost 3 bases, J lost 6 bases, and 11 bases lay in between.

V usage is TRBV7-2 and J usage is TRBJ2-5; TRBD2 matches at 9 bases. Per germline, CDR1 SGHTA and CDR2 FQGNSA. The ends lost 8 bases at V and 6 bases at J; junction bases unmatched: 4. The CDR3 has 12 residues. CDR3 bases: TGTGCCAGCTGTAGCGGGAGTCAGACCCAGTACTTC. It codes for CASCSGSQTQYF.

The chain combines TRBV4-1 with TRBJ2-4; TRBD1 matches 11 bases. Germline V gene sequence: CDR1 MGHRA, CDR2 YSYEKL. Losses at the gene ends were 6 bases for V and 0 bases for J; bases not matched to a gene: 16. This CDR3 has 20 residues. The CDR3 spells CASSPQTGEGQGVAKNIQYF. CDR3 coding DNA: TGCGCCAGCAGTCCGCAGACTGGGGAGGGACAGGGGGTAGCCAAAAACATTCAGTACTTC.

The genes are TRBV6-5 and TRBJ2-1, with D maybe TRBD2 (5 bases). Trimming removed 6 bases at V and 8 bases at J, with 17 bases between. The CDR3 is 14 amino acids. Germline CDR1 and CDR2: MNHEY and SVGAGI. The CDR3 coding sequence is TGTGCCAGCAGGAAGGAGGTCGTAGTACATGAGCAGTTCTTC. This encodes CASRKEVVVHEQFF.

This clone has only one observation. The V and J genes are TRBV3-1 (or the pseudogene TRBV3-2) and TRBJ2-1; the match to TRBD2 covers 9 bases. The CDR3 consists of 15 residues. J gave up 8 bases and V 5 bases, and 10 bases lay outside the gene matches. Germline assignment: CDR1 LGHDT and CDR2 YNNKEL (reference sequence). In DNA form, the CDR3 reads TGTGCCAGCAGCTTCGGACTAGCGTCCGGGTATGAGCAGTTCTTC. Amino acid sequence: CASSFGLASGYEQFF.

The rearrangement uses TRBV6-5 and TRBJ2-2; D is undetermined. The CDR3 is made up of 14 amino acids. Germline V CDR1 and CDR2: MNHEY, SVGAGI. The V end was cut by 0 bases, the J end by 6 bases, with 8 bases between. The CDR3 sequence is CASSYSGVPGELFF. CDR3 DNA: TGTGCCAGCAGTTACTCGGGCGTTCCCGGGGAGCTGTTTTTT.

V usage is TRBV11-3 and J usage is TRBJ2-2; D is perhaps TRBD1 (6 bases). The length of the CDR3 is 16 residues. Germline-derived CDR1 and CDR2 are SGHNT and YENEEA. The V end was cut by 4 bases, the J end by 3 bases, with 15 bases between. This chain's CDR3 is CASSSGRDTYTGELFF. In DNA form, the CDR3 reads TGTGCCAGCAGCTCAGGCCGGGACACCTACACCGGGGAGCTGTTTTTT.

The chain is built from TRBV19 and TRBJ1-4, with 8 bases aligning to TRBD1. The J segment lost 5 bases and the V segment lost 9 bases, leaving 8 bases of the junction unmatched. Germline lookup yields CDR1 LNHDA and CDR2 SQIVND (reference sequence). This CDR3 is built from 14 residues. This CDR3 reads CASAQGARNEKLFF. CDR3 DNA sequence: TGTGCCAGCGCGCAGGGGGCGAGAAATGAAAAACTGTTTTTT.

This clone occurred a few times. The gene calls are TRBV21-1 and TRBJ2-2; the table's D call TRBD2 went unverified against the DNA. TRBV21-1 is a pseudogene locus. This CDR3 has 16 amino acids. CDR3 protein: CASSARSGSDTGELFF. The CDR3 DNA sequence: TGTGCCAGCAGCGCCCGGAGCGGGAGTGACACCGGGGAGCTGTTTTTT.

The V call is TRBV28, the J call TRBJ2-3; 10 bases agree with TRBD1. This CDR3 is built from 15 residues. V gave up 4 bases and J gave up 5 bases; unmatched junction bases: 6. The germline gives CDR1 MDHEN, CDR2 SYDVKM. Here the CDR3 DNA reads TGTGCCAGCAGTTCACAAGGGACAGGGGAAGATACGCAGTATTTT. Translated, it gives CASSSQGTGEDTQYF. Together with reference TRBV28 and TRBJ2-3, the CDR3 gives the full variable domain: DVKVTQSSRYLVKRTGEKVFLECVQDMDHENMFWYRQDPGLGLRLIYFSYDVKMKEKGDIPEGYSVSREKKERFSLILESASTNQTSMYLCASSSQGTGEDTQYFGPGTRLTVL.

The chain links TRBV6-5 to TRBJ1-4; 9 bases are shared with TRBD1. Per the germline V gene, CDR1 is MNHEY and CDR2 is SVGAGI. With V trimmed by 6 bases and J by 7 bases, 3 bases remained unmatched. The CDR3 is made up of 13 amino acids. This chain's CDR3 is CASRRTGVEKLFF. The CDR3 bases are TGTGCCAGCAGGAGGACAGGGGTTGAAAAACTGTTTTTT.

The DNA of the CDR3 is TGTGCCAGCAGCAAGACAGGGGGATCGGTCGAGCAGTACTTC. It specifies CASSKTGGSVEQYF. V gene TRBV6-2 or TRBV6-3 combines with J gene TRBJ2-7; 9 bases line up with TRBD1. The CDR3 is made up of 14 amino acids. From germline, CDR1 is MNHEY and CDR2 SVGEGT. With 6 bases clipped from V and 6 bases from J, the junction kept 9 bases outside the gene matches.